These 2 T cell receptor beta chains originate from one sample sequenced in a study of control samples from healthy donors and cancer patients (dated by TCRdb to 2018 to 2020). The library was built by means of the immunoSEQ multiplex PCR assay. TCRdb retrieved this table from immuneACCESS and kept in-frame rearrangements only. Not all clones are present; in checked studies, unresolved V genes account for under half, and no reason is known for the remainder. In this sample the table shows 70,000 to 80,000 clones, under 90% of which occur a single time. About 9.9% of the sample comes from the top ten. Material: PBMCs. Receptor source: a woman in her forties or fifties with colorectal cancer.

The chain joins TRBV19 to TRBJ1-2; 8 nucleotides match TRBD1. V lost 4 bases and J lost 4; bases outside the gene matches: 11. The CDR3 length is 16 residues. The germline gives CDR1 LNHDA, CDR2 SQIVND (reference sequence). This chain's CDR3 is CASSSPGTGQGYGYTF. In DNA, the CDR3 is TGTGCCAGTAGTAGCCCCGGGACAGGACAAGGCTATGGCTACACCTTC.

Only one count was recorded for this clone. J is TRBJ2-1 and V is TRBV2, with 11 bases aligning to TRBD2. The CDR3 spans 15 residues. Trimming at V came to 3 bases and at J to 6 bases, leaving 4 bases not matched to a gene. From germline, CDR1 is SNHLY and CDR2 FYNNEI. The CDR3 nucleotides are TGTGCCAGCAGTGAGTTTAGCGGGGGGGTCAATGAGCAGTTCTTC. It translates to CASSEFSGGVNEQFF.